The entry below describes one TCR beta chain. This entry is derived from a study of T cells in Graves' hyperthyroidism and ophthalmopathy. RNA transcripts served as the template for amplifying TCR beta CDR3 regions. Initially, a first-round RT-PCR of the TCR CDR3 employed the HTBI primer set. TCRdb recomputed calls from the multiplex PCR reads with MiXCR, one row per CDR3 protein. Of hundreds of thousands of distinct CDR3 sequences listed, less than 30% are singletons. V lost 4 bases and J 7 bases, leaving 10 bases between the germline ends. The CDR3 loop spans 12 amino acids. Germline assignment: CDR1 MNHEY and CDR2 SVGEGT.

The chain combines TRBV6-2 or TRBV6-3 with TRBJ1-1; D remains ambiguous. This sequence was found in a middle-aged man with Graves' hyperthyroidism that later progressed to Graves' ophthalmopathy. Sequenced material: blood. The CDR3 DNA sequence: TGTGCCAGCAGTTCGACAAGGAATGAAGCTTTCTTT. Translating it yields CASSSTRNEAFF.